The T cell receptor beta chain under discussion was sequenced for a study of blood T cell repertoires in COVID-19. Study context: Both acute and convalescent COVID-19 samples were obtained from the United States, Italy and Spain. Nucleic acid was either cDNA or gDNA, and it came from T cells, B-cell-depleted T cells, or PBMCs.

The V and J ends lost 3 bases and 6 bases, in that order; junction bases with no gene match: 8. This CDR3 has 16 amino acids. Germline V gives CDR1 SGHRS, CDR2 YFSETQ. Sequencing used immunoSEQ multiplex PCR; TCRdb keeps in-frame clones, though not all of them. The sample lists about 56,000 clones, more than 70% occurring once. The specimen was peripheral blood. This sequence originates from a man aged 55 to 69 with COVID-19, enrolled during active disease. This chain uses TRBV5-1 with TRBJ1-6; TRBD1 matches 8 bases. DNA of the CDR3: TGCGCCAGCAGCTCCTCGACAGGGGCGTTTAATTCACCCCTCCACTTT. This gives the protein CASSSSTGAFNSPLHF.